The 20 T cell receptor beta chains reported below all come from one sample, sequenced in a study of beta chain features in type 1 diabetes. The isolated RNA, all of it, was reverse transcribed, so expressed TCRB transcripts were what got sequenced. Repertoires were generated with immunoSEQ multiplex PCR, while TCRdb's copy carries only in-frame clones and drops some. This sample has 150,000 or so clones, with roughly 50% found just once. Sequenced material: Tregs from blood. These TCRs come from a man aged 18 to 29 in good health.

V and J are TRBV28 and TRBJ2-2, with 7 bases fitting TRBD1. CDR1 is MDHEN and CDR2 is SYDVKM in the germline V gene. The CDR3 length is 15 residues. The V gene end was trimmed by 4 bases and the J gene end by 4 bases; junction bases not matched to a gene: 6. DNA of the CDR3: TGTGCCAGCAGTTCACAGGGGTACCGCACCGGGGAGCTGTTTTTT. Translation gives CASSSQGYRTGELFF. Combining the CDR3 with reference TRBV28 and TRBJ2-2 gives the whole variable domain DVKVTQSSRYLVKRTGEKVFLECVQDMDHENMFWYRQDPGLGLRLIYFSYDVKMKEKGDIPEGYSVSREKKERFSLILESASTNQTSMYLCASSSQGYRTGELFFGEGSRLTVL.

There are a few counts of this clone. This rearrangement joins TRBV28 to TRBJ1-5, with TRBD1 as a possible D gene (5 bases). V lost 3 bases and J lost 1, with 13 bases in between. Looked up from germline, CDR1 is MDHEN and CDR2 is SYDVKM. The CDR3 extends over 16 amino acids. The CDR3 is CASSFGGTWSNQPQHF. In DNA, the CDR3 is TGTGCCAGCAGTTTTGGAGGGACCTGGAGCAATCAGCCCCAGCATTTT.

The chain's CDR3 is CASSPHRDSNEQFF. Written as DNA, the CDR3 is TGTGCCAGCAGCCCGCACCGGGACAGCAATGAGCAGTTCTTC. The gene calls are TRBV7-3 and TRBJ2-1; 7 positions agree with TRBD1. CDR3 length: 14 residues. Trimming removed 5 bases from V and 6 bases from J; junction bases left unmatched: 7. CDR1 SGHTA and CDR2 FQGTGA come from the germline V gene.

The V and J genes are TRBV5-1 and TRBJ2-5; 7 nucleotides agree with TRBD1. With 3 bases clipped from V and 2 bases from J, the junction kept 1 base outside the gene matches. CDR1 is SGHRS, CDR2 YFSETQ, per germline. The CDR3 is 13 residues long. CDR3: CASSWTGQETQYF. The CDR3 DNA reads as TGCGCCAGCAGCTGGACAGGTCAAGAGACCCAGTACTTC.

The chain carries TRBV5-4 and TRBJ2-2; TRBD2 aligns across 11 bases. Trimming took 1 base from V and 4 from J; bases not matched to a gene: 6. The CDR3 is 17 residues long. Germline CDR1 reads SGHNT; CDR2 reads YYREEE (reference sequence). The chain's CDR3 is CASSLTSGRGSTGELFF. DNA of the CDR3: TGTGCCAGCAGCTTGACTAGCGGGAGAGGTAGCACCGGGGAGCTGTTTTTT.

This clone was seen more than once but under ten times. The V gene is TRBV5-4, the J gene TRBJ2-1; possible D gene TRBD1, 6 bases. Germline V lookup: CDR1 SGHNT, CDR2 YYREEE (reference sequence). V was cut by 1 base and J by 5 bases, with 10 bases left in between. The CDR3 is 14 residues long. CDR3 DNA: TGTGCCAGCAGCTTGACAGGGTTTCACAATGAGCAGTTCTTC. It specifies CASSLTGFHNEQFF.

The rearrangement links TRBV7-2 to TRBJ2-4, with TRBD2 identical over 9 bases. CDR3 length equals 18 residues. V dropped 3 bases and J dropped 0; count of bases not matched to a gene: 9. Germline V gene data show CDR1 as SGHTA and CDR2 as FQGNSA. This CDR3 reads CASSFAGGHGIAKNIQYF. The CDR3 coding sequence is TGTGCCAGCAGCTTTGCGGGGGGGCATGGTATAGCCAAAAACATTCAGTACTTC.

This chain links TRBV10-3 with TRBJ2-5; 13 nucleotides align to TRBD2. The trim removed 8 bases at V and 6 bases at J, leaving 9 bases unmatched. CDR1 ENHRY and CDR2 SYGVKD come from the germline V gene. The CDR3 has 15 residues. DNA of the CDR3: TGTGCCATCGGCCCCGGGACTAGCGGGATGAAGACCCAGTACTTC. This translates into CAIGPGTSGMKTQYF.

This clone was observed a handful of times. V is TRBV19 and J is TRBJ2-1, with TRBD2 identical over 11 bases. V was clipped by 6 bases and J by 5 bases; unmatched bases: 3. Germline V lookup: CDR1 LNHDA, CDR2 SQIVND (reference sequence). This CDR3 is built from 14 residues. CDR3 amino acids: CASRGLAGHNEQFF. CDR3 sequence (DNA): TGTGCCAGTAGAGGACTAGCGGGTCACAATGAGCAGTTCTTC.

The V and J genes are TRBV11-2 and TRBJ2-3; 8 positions agree with TRBD1. CDR1 and CDR2 from the germline V gene are SGHAT and FQNNGV. Germline trimming cut 4 bases from V and 3 bases from J; bases unmatched to any gene: 6. The CDR3 runs to 15 residues. CDR3 DNA: TGTGCCAGCAGCTCCTCCAGGGGGCTAACAGATACGCAGTATTTT. This codes for CASSSSRGLTDTQYF.

The rearrangement uses TRBV10-2 and TRBJ1-1, with 9 bases lining up with TRBD1. This CDR3 region has 15 residues. Germline V gene sequence: CDR1 WSHSY, CDR2 SAAADI. With 1 base clipped from V and 6 bases from J, the junction kept 6 bases outside the gene matches. The CDR3 protein is CASSEWDRDRSEAFF. The CDR3 DNA reads TGCGCCAGCAGTGAGTGGGACAGGGATCGGTCTGAAGCTTTCTTT.

There are a few counts of this clone. The rearrangement uses TRBV5-5 and TRBJ1-1; D remains ambiguous. The germline V and J ends were trimmed by 2 bases and 1 base, with 3 bases remaining between them. Looked up from germline, CDR1 is SGHKS and CDR2 is YYEKEE (reference sequence). This CDR3 is built from 12 residues. CDR3 loop: CASSFRNTEAFF. CDR3 coding DNA: TGTGCCAGCAGCTTCAGGAACACTGAAGCTTTCTTT.

J is TRBJ2-1 and V is TRBV2, with D possibly matching TRBD2 (5 bases). CDR3 length equals 11 residues. Trimming shortened V by 8 bases and J by 3 bases, and 5 bases separated the two germline ends. Germline CDR1 SNHLY, CDR2 FYNNEI. For the CDR3, the DNA is TGTGCCAGCGGGAGCTACAATGAGCAGTTCTTC. This encodes CASGSYNEQFF.

The DNA for the CDR3 is TGCAGCGTTGACGGGGGGCAGTCCTACAATGAGCAGTTCTTC. This sequence encodes CSVDGGQSYNEQFF. V and J are TRBV29-1 and TRBJ2-1; a weak D match, TRBD2 (7 bases). Germline V gene sequence: CDR1 SQVTM, CDR2 ANQGSEA. V was clipped by 3 bases and J by 1 base, with 10 bases between them. The CDR3 totals 14 residues.

This clone has more than one count but fewer than ten. The chain has TRBV7-2 and TRBJ2-2; 9 bases line up with TRBD1. Germline-derived CDR1 and CDR2 are SGHTA and FQGNSA. J gave up 8 bases and V 2 bases, and 3 bases lay outside the gene matches. The CDR3 has 14 amino acids. The CDR3 coding sequence is TGTGCCAGCAGCTTATACAGGGGGCCGGGGGAGCTGTTTTTT. It is translated as CASSLYRGPGELFF.

There are a few counts of this clone. The chain combines TRBV18 with TRBJ2-3; the D is unclear. This CDR3 comprises 14 residues. Germline V gene sequence: CDR1 KGHSH, CDR2 LQKENI. Trimming cost V 5 bases and J 6 bases, with 15 bases left between them. The CDR3 protein is CASSGFRLEDTQYF. CDR3 bases: TGTGCCAGCTCAGGGTTCCGACTGGAGGATACGCAGTATTTT.

This sequence joins TRBV19 and TRBJ2-1; 9 bases are a match to TRBD2. Per the germline V gene, CDR1 is LNHDA and CDR2 is SQIVND (reference sequence). V was pared by 3 bases and J by 3 bases, with 9 bases of the junction left unmatched. The CDR3 is made up of 17 amino acids. The CDR3 bases are TGTGCCAGTAGTATGAATCTGGCGGGAGGGCTCTACAATGAGCAGTTCTTC. Translation gives CASSMNLAGGLYNEQFF.

V is TRBV18 and J is TRBJ2-7; 14 bases map to TRBD2. The CDR3 sequence is 15 residues long. Trimming removed 6 bases from V and 7 bases from J; junction bases left unmatched: 8. CDR1 and CDR2 from the germline V gene are KGHSH and LQKENI. CDR3 sequence: CASSPGLAGVREQYF. The CDR3 bases are TGTGCCAGCTCGCCGGGACTAGCGGGGGTCCGGGAGCAGTACTTC.

This sequence joins TRBV5-1 and TRBJ1-1; D unresolved. V lost 0 bases, J lost 5 bases, and 5 bases lay in between. The germline V gene encodes CDR1 SGHRS and CDR2 YFSETQ. The CDR3 spans 12 residues. The CDR3 sequence is CASSLGVTEAFF. The CDR3 DNA sequence: TGCGCCAGCAGCTTGGGCGTGACTGAAGCTTTCTTT.

The chain employs TRBV10-3 and TRBJ2-7; TRBD1 matches 9 bases. V was clipped by 6 bases and J by 3 bases; unmatched bases: 6. The CDR3 totals 14 residues. The germline CDR1 and CDR2 sequences are ENHRY and SYGVKD. In DNA form, the CDR3 reads TGTGCCATCAGGGGAAGGGACAGGGTCTACGAGCAGTACTTC. This sequence encodes CAIRGRDRVYEQYF.